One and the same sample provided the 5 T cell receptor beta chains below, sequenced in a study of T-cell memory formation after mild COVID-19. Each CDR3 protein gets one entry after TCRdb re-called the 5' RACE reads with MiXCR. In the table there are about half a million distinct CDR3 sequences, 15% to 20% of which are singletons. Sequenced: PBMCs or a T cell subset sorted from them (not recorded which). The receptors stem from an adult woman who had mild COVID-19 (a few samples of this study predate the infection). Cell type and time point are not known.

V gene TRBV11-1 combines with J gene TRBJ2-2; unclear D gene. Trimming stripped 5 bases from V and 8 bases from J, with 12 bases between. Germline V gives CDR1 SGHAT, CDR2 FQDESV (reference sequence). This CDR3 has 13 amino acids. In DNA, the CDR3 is TGTGCCAGCAGCCACAACGGTGGGGGGGAGCTGTTTTTT. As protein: CASSHNGGGELFF.

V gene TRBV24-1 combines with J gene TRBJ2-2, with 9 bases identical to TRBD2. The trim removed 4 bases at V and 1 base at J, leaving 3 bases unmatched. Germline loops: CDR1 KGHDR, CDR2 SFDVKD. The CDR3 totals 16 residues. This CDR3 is CATSEAAGGNTGELFF. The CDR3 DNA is TGTGCCACCAGTGAGGCAGCGGGAGGGAACACCGGGGAGCTGTTTTTT.

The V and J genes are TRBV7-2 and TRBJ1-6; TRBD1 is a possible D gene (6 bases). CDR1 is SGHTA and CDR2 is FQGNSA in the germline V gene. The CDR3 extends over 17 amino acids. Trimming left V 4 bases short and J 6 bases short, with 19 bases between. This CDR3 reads CASSSPLGTSTNSPLHF. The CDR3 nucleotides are TGTGCCAGCAGCTCCCCCCTTGGGACATCAACTAATTCACCCCTCCACTTT.

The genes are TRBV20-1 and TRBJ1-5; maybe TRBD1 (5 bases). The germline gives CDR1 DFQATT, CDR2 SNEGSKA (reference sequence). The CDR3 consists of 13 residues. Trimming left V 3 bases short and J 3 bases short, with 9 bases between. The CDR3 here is CSASGDDNQPQHF. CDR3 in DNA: TGCAGTGCTAGTGGGGACGACAATCAGCCCCAGCATTTT.

The CDR3 here is CAWSPRLGGPKTYEQYF. The CDR3 nucleotides read TGTGCCTGGAGTCCCCGACTCGGGGGCCCCAAGACCTACGAGCAGTACTTC. The chain combines TRBV30 with TRBJ2-7, with D perhaps matching TRBD1 or TRBD2 (6 bases each). Germline assignment: CDR1 GTSNPN and CDR2 SVGIG (reference sequence). The germline V and J ends were trimmed by 2 bases and 2 bases, with 22 bases remaining between them. CDR3 length: 17 residues. Using reference TRBV30 and TRBJ2-7 for the parts outside the CDR3, the full variable domain is SQTIHQWPATLVQPVGSPLSLECTVEGTSNPNLYWYRQAAGRGLQLLFYSVGIGQISSEVPQNLSASRPQDRQFILSSKKLLLSDSGFYLCAWSPRLGGPKTYEQYFGPGTRLTVT.